A single sample gave rise to the 21 T cell receptor beta chains below, sequenced in a study of T cells after yellow fever vaccination. Via MiXCR, TCRdb re-called the 5' RACE reads, giving one row per CDR3 protein. The sample records about 320,000 distinct CDR3 sequences, 6.8% being singletons. Sequencing used PBMCs, obtained approximately 40 days after the first yellow fever vaccination. These receptor sequences come from a man in his late teens or twenties who received the YFV17D yellow fever vaccine.

At least ten counts were recorded for this clonotype. The chain has TRBV18 and TRBJ2-2, with no clear D. This CDR3 comprises 13 residues. CDR1 and CDR2 from the germline V gene are KGHSH and LQKENI. The V end lost 4 bases, the J end lost 6 bases, and 9 bases lay between the germline ends. CDR3: CASSRSTPGELFF. Here the CDR3 DNA reads TGTGCCAGCTCACGATCCACTCCCGGGGAGCTGTTTTTT. Combining the CDR3 with reference TRBV18 and TRBJ2-2 gives the whole variable domain NAGVMQNPRHLVRRRGQEARLRCSPMKGHSHVYWYRQLPEEGLKFMVYLQKENIIDESGMPKERFSAEFPKEGPSILRIQQVVRGDSAAYFCASSRSTPGELFFGEGSRLTVL.

This clonotype has a count of ten or more. This chain connects TRBV9 to TRBJ1-2, with unresolved D. The germline V and J ends were trimmed by 4 bases and 4 bases, with 23 bases remaining between them. This CDR3 has 17 residues. Per the germline V gene, CDR1 is SGDLS and CDR2 is YYNGEE. The CDR3 region has the DNA TGTGCCAGCAGCCCCCATAGTGGACCGTACCCTCCCTATGGCTACACCTTC. Amino acid sequence: CASSPHSGPYPPYGYTF.

This clonotype was seen more than once but under ten times. The chain links TRBV4-1 to TRBJ1-1; D is unclear. Trimming left V 3 bases short and J 2 bases short, with 10 bases between. The CDR3 is 14 amino acids. The germline V gene has CDR1 MGHRA and CDR2 YSYEKL. CDR3: CASSHLHVNTEAFF. In nucleotides, the CDR3 is TGCGCCAGCAGCCACCTACATGTTAACACTGAAGCTTTCTTT.

CDR3 sequence (DNA): TGTGCCAGCAGTCCTATCTCACCCCTCCACTTT. The encoded protein is CASSPISPLHF. V is TRBV2 and J is TRBJ1-6; D gene unclear. This CDR3 comprises 11 residues. V was clipped by 5 bases and J by 10 bases, with 6 bases between them. Germline V lookup: CDR1 SNHLY, CDR2 FYNNEI.

The chain combines TRBV12-3 or TRBV12-4 with TRBJ2-5; no firm D call. V lost 5 bases to trimming and J lost 5 bases, with 18 bases between them. The CDR3 runs 15 residues. CDR3 sequence: CASSKVDRPWETQYF. The DNA of the CDR3 is TGTGCCAGCAGTAAAGTAGACCGCCCATGGGAGACCCAGTACTTC.

This clonotype has a count of ten or more. The gene calls are TRBV4-1 and TRBJ1-5; TRBD1 is a possible D gene (5 bases). The V gene lost 3 bases and the J gene lost 4 bases, with 7 bases spanning the gap. CDR1 is MGHRA and CDR2 is YSYEKL in the germline V gene. The CDR3 has 13 amino acids. As DNA, the CDR3 is TGCGCCAGCAGCCAGCAGGGAAATCAGCCCCAGCATTTT. This gives the protein CASSQQGNQPQHF.

This chain uses TRBV14 with TRBJ2-3, with D unclear. V was shortened by 4 bases and J by 6 bases, with 17 bases between the two germline ends. CDR1 SGHDN and CDR2 FVKESK come from the germline V gene. The CDR3 covers 15 residues. The CDR3 spells CASSPVIGVRDTQYF. The CDR3 nucleotides read TGTGCCAGCAGCCCGGTTATCGGTGTTCGGGATACGCAGTATTTT.

V is TRBV4-1 and J is TRBJ2-7; the D is unclear. This CDR3 has 15 residues. Trimming shortened V by 6 bases and J by 1 base, and 16 bases separated the two germline ends. CDR1 MGHRA and CDR2 YSYEKL come from the germline V gene. The CDR3 DNA is TGCGCCAGCAGTCACTCACTTGCGAATTCCTACGAGCAGTACTTC. Translating it yields CASSHSLANSYEQYF.

This clonotype showed up just a few times. The V gene is TRBV7-2, the J gene TRBJ2-7; the match to TRBD1 covers 10 bases. Per the germline V gene, CDR1 is SGHTA and CDR2 is FQGNSA. V lost 7 bases to trimming and J lost 4 bases; unmatched junction nucleotides: 7. The CDR3 runs 14 residues. CDR3 nucleotides: TGTGCCAGCACCGAGGACAGGGGGTGGTACGAGCAGTACTTC. It specifies CASTEDRGWYEQYF.

This clonotype has more than one count but fewer than ten. The gene calls are TRBV29-1 and TRBJ2-2; 11 bases line up with TRBD2. Germline assignment: CDR1 SQVTM and CDR2 ANQGSEA. V lost 7 bases and J lost 0; bases outside the gene matches: 4. The CDR3 totals 15 residues. In DNA, the CDR3 is TGCAGCGCCTTGGGACTAGCGGCGAACACCGGGGAGCTGTTTTTT. Translated, it gives CSALGLAANTGELFF.

The chain carries TRBV5-6 and TRBJ1-1; no clear D gene. This CDR3 comprises 14 residues. CDR1 is SGHDT, CDR2 YYEEEE, per germline. V was trimmed by 2 bases and J by 0 bases, leaving 8 bases between them. As DNA, the CDR3 is TGTGCCAGCAGCTTCCCTCCAATGAACACTGAAGCTTTCTTT. Translated: CASSFPPMNTEAFF.

This clonotype was recorded at least ten times. The rearrangement links TRBV12-3 or TRBV12-4 to TRBJ1-2; no firm D call. CDR3 length equals 14 residues. The V end lost 4 bases, the J end lost 8 bases, and 17 bases lay between the germline ends. CDR3 loop: CASSSPSMVKGYTF. CDR3 sequence (DNA): TGTGCCAGCAGTTCCCCGTCCATGGTAAAAGGCTACACCTTC.

This clonotype has a handful of counts. This chain connects TRBV7-6 to TRBJ2-1; TRBD2 agrees at 8 bases. The CDR3 spans 16 residues. Germline V gene data show CDR1 as SGHVS and CDR2 as FNYEAQ. V shed 5 bases, J shed 12 bases, and the junction held 18 bases outside the gene matches. CDR3 nucleotide sequence: TGTGCCAGCAGCCAGCGTCCGGGACTAGATCACGGAAGGCAGTTCTTC. Protein sequence: CASSQRPGLDHGRQFF.

Many counts were recorded for this clonotype. The chain links TRBV7-2 to TRBJ1-1; 8 nucleotides line up with TRBD1. With 5 bases clipped from V and 3 bases from J, the junction kept 8 bases outside the gene matches. CDR3 length: 15 amino acids. CDR1 is SGHTA and CDR2 is FQGNSA in the germline V gene. CDR3 residues: CASSINRGADTEAFF. CDR3 sequence (DNA): TGTGCCAGCAGCATCAACAGGGGGGCGGACACTGAAGCTTTCTTT.

This clonotype occurred a few times. V and J are TRBV11-3 and TRBJ2-2; TRBD2 matches at 7 bases. Germline CDR1 is SGHNT and CDR2 is YENEEA. Trimming cost V 5 bases and J 1 base; bases outside gene matches: 10. The CDR3 sequence is 17 residues long. This CDR3 is CASSTHAGDQNTGELFF. In DNA, the CDR3 is TGTGCCAGCAGCACCCATGCGGGGGACCAGAACACCGGGGAGCTGTTTTTT.

The table lists this clonotype with many counts. V gene TRBV5-1 combines with J gene TRBJ1-3; maybe TRBD1 (6 bases). The CDR3 covers 15 residues. The germline gives CDR1 SGHRS, CDR2 YFSETQ. Trimming stripped 4 bases from V and 4 bases from J, with 15 bases between. The CDR3 sequence: CASSDGNRAGNTIYF. DNA of the CDR3: TGCGCCAGCAGCGACGGAAACAGGGCGGGAAACACCATATATTTT.

V usage is TRBV5-5 and J usage is TRBJ1-5; 8 positions match TRBD1. The V gene end was trimmed by 4 bases and the J gene end by 3 bases; junction bases not matched to a gene: 12. CDR1 and CDR2 from the germline V gene are SGHKS and YYEKEE (reference sequence). CDR3 length equals 17 residues. CDR3 in DNA: TGTGCCAGCAGCCCTTTTCCCAGGGGGCAGACCAATCAGCCCCAGCATTTT. Its translation is CASSPFPRGQTNQPQHF.

The table lists this clonotype with many counts. The DNA of the CDR3 is TGTGCCAGCAGCAGTGGATTGGGAAACACCGGGGAGCTGTTTTTT. Its translation: CASSSGLGNTGELFF. V gene TRBV11-2 combines with J gene TRBJ2-2, with D unresolved. Germline V gene lookup returns CDR1 SGHAT and CDR2 FQNNGV. The length of the CDR3 is 15 residues. V shed 5 bases and J shed 2 bases, with 12 bases lying between them.

This clonotype was seen ten or more times. The V gene is TRBV29-1, the J gene TRBJ1-4; possible D gene TRBD1, 5 bases. Germline CDR1 SQVTM, CDR2 ANQGSEA. The CDR3 runs 13 residues. Trimming took 7 bases from V and 8 from J, leaving 17 bases between them. The CDR3 DNA reads TGCAGCGCAACAGGCCTGGAGGGGGAAAAACTGTTTTTT. Translated: CSATGLEGEKLFF.

This clonotype has only a few counts. This rearrangement joins TRBV5-4 to TRBJ2-3; 8 bases line up with TRBD2. J gave up 1 base and V 3 bases, and 4 bases lay outside the gene matches. CDR3 size: 15 residues. From germline, CDR1 is SGHNT and CDR2 YYREEE (reference sequence). DNA of the CDR3: TGTGCCAGCAGCTATAGCGGGGTTGGCACAGATACGCAGTATTTT. It translates to CASSYSGVGTDTQYF.

This chain joins TRBV7-6 and TRBJ1-1, with a possible D match to TRBD1 (5 bases). This CDR3 is built from 15 residues. Germline V gene data show CDR1 as SGHVS and CDR2 as FNYEAQ. Trimming took 0 bases from V and 5 from J, leaving 13 bases between them. This CDR3 is CASSLATGTETEAFF. The CDR3 region has the DNA TGTGCCAGCAGCTTAGCGACGGGGACGGAGACTGAAGCTTTCTTT. The full variable domain, completed using reference TRBV7-6 and TRBJ1-1, is GAGVSQSPRYKVTKRGQDVALRCDPISGHVSLYWYRQALGQGPEFLTYFNYEAQQDKSGLPNDRFSAERPEGSISTLTIQRTEQRDSAMYRCASSLATGTETEAFFGQGTRLTVV.